The 3 T cell receptor beta chains below come from one sample, sequenced in a study of circulating and synovial CD4+ cells in juvenile arthritis. The repertoire was sequenced with immunoSEQ multiplex PCR; TCRdb's copy has only in-frame clones and lacks some. The sample includes around 31,000 clones, 95% to 96% of them seen just once. Sequencing input: CD4+ T cells from blood. All receptors derive from a human donor with juvenile idiopathic arthritis.

V and J are TRBV5-1 and TRBJ2-7; 10 nucleotides align to TRBD2. This CDR3 has 16 residues. Trimming cost V 3 bases and J 1 base; bases outside gene matches: 7. The germline V gene has CDR1 SGHRS and CDR2 YFSETQ. The CDR3 coding sequence is TGCGCCAGCAGCTCCACACTAGCGGGGCTATCCTACGAGCAGTACTTC. As protein: CASSSTLAGLSYEQYF.

The rearrangement uses TRBV6-6 and TRBJ2-7; tentatively, D is TRBD1 (6 bases). The CDR3 loop spans 15 amino acids. Trimming shortened V by 6 bases and J by 3 bases, and 18 bases separated the two germline ends. The V gene's germline CDR1 is MNHNY and CDR2 SVGAGI (reference sequence). In DNA form, the CDR3 reads TGTGCCAGCAGGCCACTCCGGGACACAGTCTACGAGCAGTACTTC. Its protein product is CASRPLRDTVYEQYF.

Only a few counts were recorded for this clone. The V call is TRBV7-9, the J call TRBJ1-1, with D perhaps matching TRBD1 (6 bases). The V end lost 5 bases, the J end lost 2 bases, and 12 bases lay between the germline ends. Germline CDR1 is SEHNR and CDR2 is FQNEAQ (reference sequence). This CDR3 contains 14 residues. The CDR3 nucleotides read TGTGCCAGCAGCCCCACGGGACAAAACACTGAAGCTTTCTTT. Amino acids: CASSPTGQNTEAFF.